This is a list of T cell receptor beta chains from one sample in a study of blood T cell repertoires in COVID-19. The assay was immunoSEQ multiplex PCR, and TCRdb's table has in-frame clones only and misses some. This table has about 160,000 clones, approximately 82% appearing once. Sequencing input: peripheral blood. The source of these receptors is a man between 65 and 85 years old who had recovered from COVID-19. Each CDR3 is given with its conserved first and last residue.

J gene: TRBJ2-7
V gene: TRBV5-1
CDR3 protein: CASSYTGGSSYEQYF

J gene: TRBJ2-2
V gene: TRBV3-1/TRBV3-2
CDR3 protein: CASSQVRRGLTGELFF

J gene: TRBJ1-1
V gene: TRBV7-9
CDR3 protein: CASSFMNTEAFF

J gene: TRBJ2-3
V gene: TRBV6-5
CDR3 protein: CASSSGLRADTQYF

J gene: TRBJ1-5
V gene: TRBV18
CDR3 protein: CASSPGTGGQPQHF

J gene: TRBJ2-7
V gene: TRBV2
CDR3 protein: CASSPHRGINEQYF

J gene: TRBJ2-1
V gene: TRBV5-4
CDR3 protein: CASTTRTRGTNEQFF

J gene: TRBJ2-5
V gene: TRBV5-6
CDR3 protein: CASSPPTGTQYF

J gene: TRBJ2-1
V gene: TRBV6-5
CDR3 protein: CAAEGLAVYNEQFF

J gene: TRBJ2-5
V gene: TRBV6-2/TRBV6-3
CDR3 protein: CASSYGLGASGQETQYF

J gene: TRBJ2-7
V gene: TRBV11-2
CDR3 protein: CASSLGGSSYEQYF

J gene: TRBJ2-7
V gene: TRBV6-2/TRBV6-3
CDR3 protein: CASSYGQGTYEQYF

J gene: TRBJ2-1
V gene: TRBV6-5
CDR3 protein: CASRGLAEYNEQFF

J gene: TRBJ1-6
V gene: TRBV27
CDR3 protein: CASSQGTGGSDSPLHF

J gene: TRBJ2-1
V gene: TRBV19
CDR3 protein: CASSHYRGYSYNEQFF

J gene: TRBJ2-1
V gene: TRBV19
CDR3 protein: CASSIDQRQGWTSGSREQFF

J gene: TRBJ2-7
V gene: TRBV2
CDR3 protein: CASSGVAGATIQPYEQYF

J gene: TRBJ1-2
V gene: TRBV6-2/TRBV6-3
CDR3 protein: CASSYSPGMDGYTF

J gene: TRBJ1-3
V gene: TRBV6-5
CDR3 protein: CASSLSSGNTIYF

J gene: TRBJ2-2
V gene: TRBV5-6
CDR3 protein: CASSLGGKVAELFF

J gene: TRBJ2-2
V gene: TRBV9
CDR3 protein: CASSVGGAQAGELFF

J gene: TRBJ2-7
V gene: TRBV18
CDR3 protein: CASSRGLAGGKSYEQYF

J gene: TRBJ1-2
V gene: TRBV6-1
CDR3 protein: CASSENTGPNYGYTF

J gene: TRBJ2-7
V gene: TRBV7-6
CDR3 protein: CASSLRAGARNEQYF

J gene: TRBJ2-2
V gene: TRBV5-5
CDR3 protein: CASSFPAGRNTGELFF

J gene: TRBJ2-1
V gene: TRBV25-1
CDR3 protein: CASSGTGLAGYYNEQFF

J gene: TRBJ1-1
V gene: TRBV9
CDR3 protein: CASSVSEIGNTEAFF